Listed below are T cell receptor beta chains from one sample, sequenced in a study of cytomegalovirus exposure and HLA in healthy donors. The method was immunoSEQ multiplex PCR; TCRdb's version includes in-frame clones alone and lacks a portion of them. The sample gives about 130,000 clones, less than 85% of which show up once; 7.5% to 9.5% is in the top ten. What was sequenced was PBMCs. The source of these receptors is a man between 25 and 39 years old in good health and CMV-seropositive. Each CDR3 is given with its conserved first and last residue. D genes are given only for firm matches. Size values are once, few and many counts, or a class for expanded clones, and some rows have none.

NA | TRBJ1-6 | once | TRBV10-3 | TGTGCCATCAGTGAGTCCGGGTGGTCACCCCTCCACTTT | CAISESGWSPLHF
NA | TRBJ2-2 | once | TRBV12-5 | TGTGCTAGCTCAAGATCCGACAGCTTGGACCCTTTGGAGCTGTTTTTT | CASSRSDSLDPLELFF
NA | TRBJ2-1 | NA | TRBV5-5 | TGTGCCAGCAGCCTATGGGGGGGGCCCCTAACCAATGAGCAGTTCTTC | CASSLWGGPLTNEQFF
NA | TRBJ1-2 | NA | TRBV5-1 | TGCGCCAGCAGCTTGGCCGTTGACAGCACCTATGGCTACACCTTC | CASSLAVDSTYGYTF
TRBD2 | TRBJ2-5 | NA | TRBV6-1 | TGTGCCAGCAGTGATCTAGCGGGGGGGGGCCAAGAGACCCAGTACTTC | CASSDLAGGGQETQYF
TRBD1 | TRBJ2-2 | NA | TRBV19 | TGTGCCAGTAGTATATGGGGACAGGGCACCGGGGAGCTGTTTTTT | CASSIWGQGTGELFF
NA | TRBJ2-6 | NA | TRBV29-1 | TGCAGCGTTGAGGTGGGGGCCGGGGCCAACGTCCTGACTTTC | CSVEVGAGANVLTF
TRBD1 | TRBJ1-5 | NA | TRBV19 | TGTGCCAGTTCCTTGGGACAGGGCCTCAATCAGCCCCAGCATTTT | CASSLGQGLNQPQHF
NA | TRBJ2-5 | NA | TRBV9 | TGTGCCAGCAGCGTAAGCGGGTCTTTGGAGACCCAGTACTTC | CASSVSGSLETQYF
TRBD1 | TRBJ2-7 | once | TRBV29-1 | TGCAGCGTTACTGACAGGGGGCATTCGGACGAGCAGTACTTC | CSVTDRGHSDEQYF
NA | TRBJ2-3 | NA | TRBV29-1 | TGCAGCGTTGAGGTCGGCACAGCCAGCTCAGATACGCAGTATTTT | CSVEVGTASSDTQYF
TRBD2 | TRBJ2-5 | NA | TRBV5-1 | TGCGCCAGCAGCATGACTAGCGGGGGTGAGACCCAGTACTTC | CASSMTSGGETQYF
NA | TRBJ1-4 | NA | TRBV6-1 | TGTGCCAGCAGTGAAAGATACAGGGAGGGAAAACTGTTTTTT | CASSERYREGKLFF
TRBD2 | TRBJ2-3 | NA | TRBV25-1 | TGTGCCAGCAGTCCCCCCAGCGGGGGGCTGGTTGTCACAGATACGCAGTATTTT | CASSPPSGGLVVTDTQYF
TRBD1 | TRBJ1-4 | NA | TRBV28 | TGTGCCAGCAGCCTTACAGGGGCAGGGGCTAATGAAAAACTGTTTTTT | CASSLTGAGANEKLFF
NA | TRBJ1-5 | NA | TRBV6-1 | TGTGCCAGCAGTTTACCGGACAGTAATCAGCCCCAGCATTTT | CASSLPDSNQPQHF
NA | TRBJ2-2 | NA | TRBV5-1 | TGCGCCAGCAGCTTGGAAGGCGCAGGGGACACCGGGGAGCTGTTTTTT | CASSLEGAGDTGELFF
NA | TRBJ1-3 | NA | TRBV9 | TGTGCCAGCAGCTTAAGTCAGTCGTCTGGAAACACCATATATTTT | CASSLSQSSGNTIYF
NA | TRBJ1-5 | NA | TRBV5-1 | TGCGCCAGCAGCCTGGGAGGTTCCCGCCAGCCCCAGCATTTT | CASSLGGSRQPQHF
NA | TRBJ2-7 | NA | TRBV13 | TGTGCCAGCAGCCTCGATACAGGCTTCCACGAGCAGTACTTC | CASSLDTGFHEQYF
NA | TRBJ1-6 | NA | TRBV29-1 | TGCAGCGTTGGGACCGGGGGTAATTCACCCCTCCACTTT | CSVGTGGNSPLHF
NA | TRBJ1-2 | NA | TRBV28 | TGTGCCAGCAGTATATCCGGCTATGGCTACACCTTC | CASSISGYGYTF
NA | TRBJ1-2 | NA | TRBV10-1 | TGCGCCAGCTCGCCCGGTATACGGTATGGCTACACCTTC | CASSPGIRYGYTF
TRBD1 | TRBJ1-6 | NA | TRBV6-6 | TGTGCCAGCAGACTACAGGGGGGTTCACCCCTCCACTTT | CASRLQGGSPLHF